The 27 T cell receptor beta chains given below trace back to one sample, sequenced in a study of blood T cell repertoires in COVID-19. TCRdb keeps only in-frame clones here, not all; method: immunoSEQ multiplex PCR. The sample holds 200,000 to 250,000 clones, about 83% seen once. The sequenced sample consisted of peripheral blood. The receptors derive from a man older than 75 with acute or convalescent COVID-19.

The V call is TRBV19, the J call TRBJ1-5; TRBD1 matches 9 bases. This CDR3 is 13 amino acids long. Germline V gene lookup returns CDR1 LNHDA and CDR2 SQIVND (reference sequence). The CDR3, as DNA: TGTGCTTCAACAGGGGGCGGCAATCAGCCCCAGCATTTT. As protein: CASTGGGNQPQHF.

V and J are TRBV7-2 and TRBJ1-5; D not resolved. V was cut by 3 bases and J by 6 bases, with 12 bases left in between. Germline V lookup: CDR1 SGHTA, CDR2 FQGNSA. This CDR3 spans 14 amino acids. CDR3 bases: TGTGCCAGCAGCTTTGTTGGACTTAGTCAGCCCCAGCATTTT. Translation: CASSFVGLSQPQHF.

This clone has just one count. V gene TRBV3-1 (or the pseudogene TRBV3-2) combines with J gene TRBJ1-5; D is undetermined. Germline loops: CDR1 LGHDT, CDR2 YNNKEL (reference sequence). V lost 5 bases, J lost 0 bases, and 11 bases lay in between. This CDR3 has 15 residues. This chain's CDR3 is CASSRGAYSNQPQHF. The DNA of the CDR3 is TGTGCCAGCAGCAGAGGAGCATATAGCAATCAGCCCCAGCATTTT.

This sequence joins TRBV24-1 and TRBJ1-5, with 12 bases identical to TRBD1. This CDR3 is built from 16 residues. The V gene's germline CDR1 is KGHDR and CDR2 SFDVKD. The ends lost 4 bases at V and 6 bases at J; junction bases unmatched: 6. The CDR3: CATSDAGTGGSQPQHF. Written as DNA, the CDR3 is TGTGCCACCAGTGACGCCGGGACAGGGGGCAGTCAGCCCCAGCATTTT.

This clone was recorded once. The chain couples TRBV11-2 to TRBJ2-2; tentative D call: TRBD1 (5 bases). Germline V lookup: CDR1 SGHAT, CDR2 FQNNGV. V shed 3 bases and J shed 3 bases, with 14 bases lying between them. CDR3 length equals 16 residues. The CDR3 DNA reads as TGTGCCAGCAGCTTGGGCATCAGGGCGGACACCGGGGAGCTGTTTTTT. Protein sequence: CASSLGIRADTGELFF.

The rearrangement links TRBV6-5 to TRBJ1-4; TRBD1 matches at 9 bases. After removal of 7 bases from V and 2 bases from J, the junction contained 5 bases not matched to a gene. Germline values: CDR1 MNHEY, CDR2 SVGAGI. The CDR3 extends over 15 amino acids. The CDR3 spells CASKSTGGTNEKLFF. The CDR3 nucleotides are TGTGCCAGCAAATCGACAGGGGGGACTAATGAAAAACTGTTTTTT.

The V gene is TRBV5-1, the J gene TRBJ2-2; a weak D match, TRBD2 (5 bases). This CDR3 is built from 15 residues. The V gene lost 4 bases and the J gene lost 1 base, with 11 bases spanning the gap. Germline V gene lookup returns CDR1 SGHRS and CDR2 YFSETQ. The CDR3 region has the DNA TGCGCCAGCAGCGTGACTAACCAGAACACCGGGGAGCTGTTTTTT. Its protein is CASSVTNQNTGELFF. Combining the CDR3 with reference TRBV5-1 and TRBJ2-2 gives the whole variable domain KAGVTQTPRYLIKTRGQQVTLSCSPISGHRSVSWYQQTPGQGLQFLFEYFSETQRNKGNFPGRFSGRQFSNSRSEMNVSTLELGDSALYLCASSVTNQNTGELFFGEGSRLTVL.

The V gene is TRBV19, the J gene TRBJ2-7; TRBD2 aligns across 13 bases. The CDR3 is 15 residues long. V dropped 10 bases and J dropped 4; count of bases not matched to a gene: 10. Germline CDR1 and CDR2: LNHDA and SQIVND (reference sequence). The CDR3 DNA sequence: TGTGCCACTACGACCGGGACTAGCGGGACGTACGAGCAGTACTTC. It is translated as CATTTGTSGTYEQYF.

The CDR3 spells CASSSGGGSTEAFF. CDR3 coding DNA: TGTGCCAGCAGTTCCGGGGGCGGGAGCACTGAAGCTTTCTTT. The V and J genes are TRBV28 and TRBJ1-1; D is possibly TRBD1 (6 bases). V was pared by 4 bases and J by 4 bases, with 13 bases between. Germline V CDR1 and CDR2: MDHEN, SYDVKM. This CDR3 has 14 amino acids.

The rearrangement uses TRBV5-1 and TRBJ2-1; no firm D call. V dropped 4 bases and J dropped 7 bases, with 12 bases sitting between them. CDR3 length: 13 amino acids. Germline V lookup: CDR1 SGHRS, CDR2 YFSETQ. CDR3 residues: CASSAAVQNEQFF. The DNA for the CDR3 is TGCGCCAGCAGCGCTGCCGTACAGAATGAGCAGTTCTTC.

With regard to this clone: Additional DNA sequences in this sample encode the identical CDR3. The chain has TRBV28 and TRBJ2-7; maybe TRBD2 (5 bases). Trimming cost V 5 bases and J 4 bases, with 9 bases left between them. CDR3 length equals 12 residues. Germline V gene sequence: CDR1 MDHEN, CDR2 SYDVKM. CDR3 sequence reads: CASSTSIYEQYF. The DNA for the CDR3 is TGTGCCAGCAGTACTAGTATATACGAGCAGTACTTC.

This clone was picked up one time. The CDR3 sequence is CASSPTPSQETQYF. The DNA of the CDR3 is TGCGCCAGCAGCCCCACACCCAGCCAAGAGACCCAGTACTTC. The chain carries TRBV5-1 and TRBJ2-5; no definite D call. The V end was cut by 4 bases, the J end by 1 base, with 11 bases between. The CDR3 contains 14 residues. Germline V gene sequence: CDR1 SGHRS, CDR2 YFSETQ.

The chain has TRBV7-8 and TRBJ2-1, with 8 bases matching TRBD2. The V and J ends lost 4 bases and 5 bases, in that order; junction bases with no gene match: 10. The CDR3 runs 16 residues. Germline values: CDR1 SGHVS, CDR2 FQNEAQ. The CDR3 region is CASSSPLAGWNNEQFF. CDR3 nucleotides: TGTGCCAGCAGCTCTCCCTTAGCGGGATGGAACAATGAGCAGTTCTTC.

V usage is TRBV25-1 and J usage is TRBJ1-5, with 7 bases aligning to TRBD1. This CDR3 comprises 16 residues. In germline, CDR1 is MGHDK, CDR2 SYGVNS. V gave up 4 bases and J gave up 2 bases; unmatched junction bases: 8. CDR3 protein: CASSGRQGGGNQPQHF. CDR3 in DNA: TGTGCCAGCAGTGGCCGACAGGGTGGGGGCAATCAGCCCCAGCATTTT. The whole variable domain, remainder taken from reference TRBV25-1 and TRBJ1-5, is EADIYQTPRYLVIGTGKKITLECSQTMGHDKMYWYQQDPGMELHLIHYSYGVNSTEKGDLSSESTVSRIRTEHFPLTLESARPSHTSQYLCASSGRQGGGNQPQHFGDGTRLSIL.

The rearrangement links TRBV5-4 to TRBJ2-7; 10 bases map to TRBD1. V was pared by 1 base and J by 2 bases, with 6 bases of the junction left unmatched. The CDR3 contains 16 residues. Germline lookup yields CDR1 SGHNT and CDR2 YYREEE (reference sequence). The chain's CDR3 is CASSLSLGTGAYEQYF. CDR3 DNA: TGTGCCAGCAGCTTGAGTCTGGGGACAGGGGCCTACGAGCAGTACTTC. Using reference TRBV5-4 and TRBJ2-7 for the parts outside the CDR3, the full variable domain is ETGVTQSPTHLIKTRGQQVTLRCSSQSGHNTVSWYQQALGQGPQFIFQYYREEENGRGNFPPRFSGLQFPNYSSELNVNALELDDSALYLCASSLSLGTGAYEQYFGPGTRLTVT.

V gene TRBV24-1 combines with J gene TRBJ2-1; 10 nucleotides align to TRBD2. Germline loops: CDR1 KGHDR, CDR2 SFDVKD. J was trimmed by 8 bases and V by 1 base; bases with no gene match: 10. The CDR3 length is 17 residues. CDR3 DNA: TGTGCCACCAGTGATTTAAGAGCAGCGGGAGGGCCCCATGAGCAGTTCTTC. Translation gives CATSDLRAAGGPHEQFF.

The chain employs TRBV6-5 and TRBJ1-1, with TRBD1 identical over 7 bases. Germline loops: CDR1 MNHEY, CDR2 SVGAGI. CDR3 size: 12 residues. With 5 bases clipped from V and 9 bases from J, the junction kept 6 bases outside the gene matches. The CDR3 spells CASSPRGQQAFF. The DNA for the CDR3 is TGTGCCAGCAGTCCGAGGGGACAGCAAGCTTTCTTT.

The chain employs TRBV3-1 (or the pseudogene TRBV3-2) and TRBJ1-5; no firm D call. V lost 1 base to trimming and J lost 4 bases, with 8 bases between them. Germline CDR1 reads LGHDT; CDR2 reads YNNKEL (reference sequence). This CDR3 has 14 residues. Written as DNA, the CDR3 is TGTGCCAGCAGCCAAGTGGCGGGGAATCAGCCCCAGCATTTT. As protein: CASSQVAGNQPQHF.

The chain uses TRBV6-2 or TRBV6-3 and TRBJ1-2; D is undetermined. The CDR3 has 12 amino acids. The ends were cut back, 5 bases at V and 7 bases at J, with 11 bases in the middle. Germline CDR1 and CDR2: MNHEY and SVGEGT. The DNA of the CDR3 is TGTGCCAGCAGTCAGAGACAAATTGGCTACACCTTC. The encoded protein is CASSQRQIGYTF.

V and J are TRBV15 and TRBJ2-1; possibly TRBD1 for D (7 bases). The CDR3 contains 15 residues. Germline values: CDR1 LNHNV, CDR2 YYDKDF (reference sequence). Trimming removed 3 bases from V and 7 bases from J, with 16 bases in between. In DNA, the CDR3 is TGTGCCACCAGCAGGGGGGGCCGACAGGGTAATGAGCAGTTCTTC. Encoded protein: CATSRGGRQGNEQFF.

V usage is TRBV12-1 and J usage is TRBJ2-7; the DNA was not used to check the table's D call, TRBD2. TRBV12-1 is tagged as a pseudogene. CDR3 length: 14 amino acids. The CDR3 loop is CATPGGAGEGEQYF. CDR3 nucleotides: TGTGCCACCCCCGGGGGAGCGGGAGAGGGGGAGCAGTACTTC.

The rearrangement links TRBV6-5 to TRBJ2-7, with TRBD1 as a possible D gene (5 bases). CDR3 length: 13 residues. V lost 2 bases and J lost 4, with 9 bases in between. Germline V gene sequence: CDR1 MNHEY, CDR2 SVGAGI. The CDR3 DNA reads as TGTGCCAGCAGTTACCGGACAAATTACGAGCAGTACTTC. Translation: CASSYRTNYEQYF.

The chain carries TRBV3-1 (or the pseudogene TRBV3-2) and TRBJ2-5; D unclear. V was trimmed by 2 bases and J by 5 bases, leaving 12 bases between them. The germline gives CDR1 LGHDT, CDR2 YNNKEL (reference sequence). This CDR3 contains 14 residues. The DNA of the CDR3 is TGTGCCAGCAGCCAACCGCCTCACACGGAGACCCAGTACTTC. It translates to CASSQPPHTETQYF.

The chain uses TRBV3-1 (or the pseudogene TRBV3-2) and TRBJ1-4; 9 positions agree with TRBD1. CDR1 is LGHDT, CDR2 YNNKEL, per germline (reference sequence). Trimming at V came to 3 bases and at J to 0 bases, leaving 5 bases not matched to a gene. There are 17 residues in the CDR3. The CDR3, as DNA: TGTGCCAGCAGCCACTCCAGACAGGGGGCAACTAATGAAAAACTGTTTTTT. Translating it yields CASSHSRQGATNEKLFF.

The rearrangement links TRBV3-1 (or the pseudogene TRBV3-2) to TRBJ1-1; no definite D call. The CDR3 totals 14 residues. V dropped 6 bases and J dropped 1 base, with 12 bases sitting between them. Germline CDR1 reads LGHDT; CDR2 reads YNNKEL (reference sequence). CDR3 in amino acids: CASSPRATNTEAFF. The CDR3 DNA follows: TGTGCCAGCAGTCCGCGGGCCACGAACACTGAAGCTTTCTTT.

The CDR3 DNA is TGTGCCAGCAGCTTAGATTCGGTGATCACCGGGGAGCTGTTTTTT. This gives the protein CASSLDSVITGELFF. The rearrangement uses TRBV7-9 and TRBJ2-2; D is unresolved. Trimming took off 1 base at V and 4 bases at J, with 10 bases between the two ends. CDR1 and CDR2 (germline): SEHNR, FQNEAQ (reference sequence). The CDR3 is 15 residues long.

This clone was observed a few times. The rearrangement joins TRBV10-1 to TRBJ1-2; 8 positions agree with TRBD1. Germline lookup yields CDR1 WNHNN and CDR2 SYGVQD (reference sequence). Germline trimming cut 6 bases from V and 0 bases from J; bases unmatched to any gene: 9. The CDR3 length is 16 residues. The chain's CDR3 is CASRSGTGGPNYGYTF. The CDR3 bases are TGCGCCAGCAGATCAGGCACAGGGGGACCTAACTATGGCTACACCTTC.